These 4 T cell receptor beta chains came from one sample sequenced in a study of T cell repertoires in cytomegalovirus infection. One entry per CDR3 protein results from TCRdb running MiXCR on the reads. The sample lists about 60,000 distinct CDR3 sequences, about 30% occurring once. These receptors have no known antigen. The sequenced sample consisted of PBMCs, sequenced either directly or after in vitro stimulation (not recorded which). The origin of the receptors is a human donor in good health (CMV status not recorded). Some clones in this sample may be carry-over from other donors' samples.

This clonotype was detected once. The chain recombines TRBV7-9 with TRBJ2-7; TRBD2 matches at 9 bases. The V segment lost 4 bases and the J segment 4 bases; nucleotides outside the gene matches: 11. The CDR3 contains 16 residues. Germline V gene sequence: CDR1 SEHNR, CDR2 FQNEAQ (reference sequence). CDR3 in DNA: TGTGCCAGCAGCTCCGATAGCGGGAGCTTCTTTTACGAGCAGTACTTC. Amino acids: CASSSDSGSFFYEQYF.

A remark on this clonotype: Germline and junction disagree at one end, which may indicate a read error. The chain recombines TRBV7-9 with TRBJ2-5; 7 bases match TRBD1. The CDR3 sequence is 15 residues long. Germline V gene data show CDR1 as SEHNR and CDR2 as FQNEAQ (reference sequence). The DNA for the CDR3 is TGTGCCAACAGCCCACGGACAGGAGACCAAGAGACCCAGTACTTC. Protein: CANSPRTGDQETQYF.

The chain employs TRBV11-2 and TRBJ1-1; D is perhaps TRBD1 (6 bases). Between the trimmed V and J ends, which lost 5 bases and 7 bases, there was a span of 14 bases. The CDR3 sequence is 13 residues long. The germline V gene encodes CDR1 SGHAT and CDR2 FQNNGV. CDR3 DNA sequence: TGTGCCAGCAGCCCCTGGGGGGGGCTTGAAGCTTTCTTT. Encoded protein: CASSPWGGLEAFF.

This chain joins TRBV5-4 and TRBJ1-4; 9 nucleotides match TRBD1. V shed 3 bases, J shed 0 bases, and the junction held 6 bases outside the gene matches. This CDR3 is 17 amino acids long. In germline, CDR1 is SGHNT, CDR2 YYREEE (reference sequence). CDR3 nucleotides: TGTGCCAGCAGCTCCGGGACAGGGCCTGCAACTAATGAAAAACTGTTTTTT. This codes for CASSSGTGPATNEKLFF.